Sequencing of this TCR beta chain was carried out in a study of OX40 agonist ivuxolimab in advanced cancers. Study-wide background: Prior anti-PD-1, anti-PD-L1 or anti-CTLA-4 therapy was allowed; 40% had some.

Using immunoSEQ multiplex PCR, the repertoire was profiled, and TCRdb retains in-frame clones only, with some absent. The sample includes about 50,000 clones, over 85% of them seen just once. V was shortened by 0 bases and J by 1 base, with 11 bases between the two germline ends. This CDR3 is built from 16 residues. Looked up from germline, CDR1 is MNHNY and CDR2 is SVGAGI (reference sequence). This TCR was recovered from an adult with an advanced solid tumor such as melanoma, head and neck, liver or kidney cancer. The J gene is TRBJ2-3, the V gene TRBV6-6; tentative D call: TRBD1 (5 bases). The sequencing here drew on CD4+ or CD8+ T cells sorted from blood, taken in a trial of the OX40 agonist ivuxolimab. CDR3 in amino acids: CASSYSTVGRTDTQYF. DNA of the CDR3: TGTGCCAGCAGTTACTCAACGGTGGGGCGCACAGATACGCAGTATTTT.